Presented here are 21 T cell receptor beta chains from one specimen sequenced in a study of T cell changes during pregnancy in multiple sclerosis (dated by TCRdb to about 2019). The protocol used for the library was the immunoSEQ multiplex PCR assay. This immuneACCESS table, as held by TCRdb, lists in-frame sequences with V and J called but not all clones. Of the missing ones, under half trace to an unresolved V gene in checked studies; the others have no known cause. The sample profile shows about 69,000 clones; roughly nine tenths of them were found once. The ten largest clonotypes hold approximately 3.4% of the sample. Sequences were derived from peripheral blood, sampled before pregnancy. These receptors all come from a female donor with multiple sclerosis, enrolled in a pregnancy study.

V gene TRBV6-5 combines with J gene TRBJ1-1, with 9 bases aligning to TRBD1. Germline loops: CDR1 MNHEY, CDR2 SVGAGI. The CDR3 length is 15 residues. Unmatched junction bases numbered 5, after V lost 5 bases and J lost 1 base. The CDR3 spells CASSTGTGWNTEAFF. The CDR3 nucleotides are TGTGCCAGCAGTACGGGGACAGGGTGGAACACTGAAGCTTTCTTT.

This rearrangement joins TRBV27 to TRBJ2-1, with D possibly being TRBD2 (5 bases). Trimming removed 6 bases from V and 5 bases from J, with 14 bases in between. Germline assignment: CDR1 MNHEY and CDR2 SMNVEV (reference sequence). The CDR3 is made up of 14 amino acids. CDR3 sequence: CASSLESGNNEQFF. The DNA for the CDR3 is TGTGCCAGCAGCCTGGAGTCGGGGAACAATGAGCAGTTCTTC.

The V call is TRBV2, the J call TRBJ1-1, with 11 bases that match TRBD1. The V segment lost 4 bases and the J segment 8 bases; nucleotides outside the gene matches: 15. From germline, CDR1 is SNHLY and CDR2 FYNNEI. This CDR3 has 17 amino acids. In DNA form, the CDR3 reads TGTGCCAGCAGTGTTGATCGGTGGGACAGGGGGATATACGAAGCTTTCTTT. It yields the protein CASSVDRWDRGIYEAFF.

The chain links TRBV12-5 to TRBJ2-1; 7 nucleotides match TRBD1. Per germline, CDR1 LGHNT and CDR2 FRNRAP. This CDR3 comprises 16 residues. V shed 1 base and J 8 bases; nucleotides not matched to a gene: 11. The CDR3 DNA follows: TGTGCTAGTGGTTTGGAACAGGGGACCCTTGGGCATGAGCAGTTCTTC. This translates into CASGLEQGTLGHEQFF.

Written as DNA, the CDR3 is TGCAGCGTTGAATTCGAGGACAGGGATCCCTACGAGCAGTACTTC. Amino acid sequence: CSVEFEDRDPYEQYF. This chain links TRBV29-1 with TRBJ2-7; 8 bases match TRBD1. The CDR3 has 15 residues. V was pared by 2 bases and J by 2 bases, with 8 bases of the junction left unmatched. Germline lookup yields CDR1 SQVTM and CDR2 ANQGSEA.

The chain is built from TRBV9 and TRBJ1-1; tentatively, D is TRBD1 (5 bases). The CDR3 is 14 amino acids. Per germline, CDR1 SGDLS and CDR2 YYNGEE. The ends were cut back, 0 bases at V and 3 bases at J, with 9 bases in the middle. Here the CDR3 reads CASSVAGGDTEAFF. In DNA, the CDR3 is TGTGCCAGCAGCGTAGCCGGAGGGGACACTGAAGCTTTCTTT.

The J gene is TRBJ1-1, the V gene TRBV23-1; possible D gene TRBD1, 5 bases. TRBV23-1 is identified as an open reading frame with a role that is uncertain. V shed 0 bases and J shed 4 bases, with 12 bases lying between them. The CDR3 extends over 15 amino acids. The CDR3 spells CASSQSAGKATEAFF. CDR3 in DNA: TGCGCCAGCAGTCAATCGGCAGGGAAGGCCACTGAAGCTTTCTTT.

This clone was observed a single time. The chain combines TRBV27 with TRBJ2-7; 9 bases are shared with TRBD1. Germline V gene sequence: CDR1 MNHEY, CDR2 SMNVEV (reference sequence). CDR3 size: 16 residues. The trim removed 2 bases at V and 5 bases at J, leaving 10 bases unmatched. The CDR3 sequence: CASSLPTGTGINEQYF. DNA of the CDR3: TGTGCCAGCAGTTTACCCACCGGGACAGGGATCAACGAGCAGTACTTC.

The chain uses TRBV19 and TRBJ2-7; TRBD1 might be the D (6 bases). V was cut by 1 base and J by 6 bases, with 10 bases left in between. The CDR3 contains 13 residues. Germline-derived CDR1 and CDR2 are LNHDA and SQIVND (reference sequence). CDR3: CASSIGGQTEQYF. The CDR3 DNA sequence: TGTGCCAGTAGTATAGGGGGACAAACCGAGCAGTACTTC.

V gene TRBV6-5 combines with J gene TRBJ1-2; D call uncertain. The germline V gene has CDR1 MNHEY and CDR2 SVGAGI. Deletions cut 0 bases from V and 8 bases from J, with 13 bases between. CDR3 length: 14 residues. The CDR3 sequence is CASSYSNPSRGYTF. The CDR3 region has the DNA TGTGCCAGCAGTTACTCAAACCCCTCGAGGGGCTACACCTTC.

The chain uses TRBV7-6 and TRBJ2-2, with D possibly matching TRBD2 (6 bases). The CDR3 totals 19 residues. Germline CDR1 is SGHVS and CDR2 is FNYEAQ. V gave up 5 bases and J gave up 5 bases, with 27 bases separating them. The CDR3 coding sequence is TGTGCCAGCAGCCCCCGGGTCAGCCGGGCGGGACCCAAAACCGGGGAGCTGTTTTTT. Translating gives CASSPRVSRAGPKTGELFF.

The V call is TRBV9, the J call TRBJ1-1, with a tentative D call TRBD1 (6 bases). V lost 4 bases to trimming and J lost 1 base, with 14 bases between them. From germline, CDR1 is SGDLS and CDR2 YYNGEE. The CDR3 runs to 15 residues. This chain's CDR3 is CASSPLQGSNTEAFF. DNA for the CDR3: TGTGCCAGCAGCCCTCTACAGGGATCGAACACTGAAGCTTTCTTT.

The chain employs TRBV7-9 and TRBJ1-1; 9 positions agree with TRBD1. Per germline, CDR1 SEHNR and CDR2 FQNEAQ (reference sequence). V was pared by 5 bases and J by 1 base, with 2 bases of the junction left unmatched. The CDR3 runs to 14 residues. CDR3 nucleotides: TGTGCCAGCAGCCCGGGACAGGGGAACACTGAAGCTTTCTTT. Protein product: CASSPGQGNTEAFF.

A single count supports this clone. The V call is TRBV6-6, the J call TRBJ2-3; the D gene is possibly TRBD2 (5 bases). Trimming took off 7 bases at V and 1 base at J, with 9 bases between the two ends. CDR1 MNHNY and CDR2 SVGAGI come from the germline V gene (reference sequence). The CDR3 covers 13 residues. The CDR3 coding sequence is TGTGCCAGCATGGAGGTGGGCACAGATACGCAGTATTTT. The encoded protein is CASMEVGTDTQYF.

The CDR3 region is CAWSRQGVETQYF. In DNA form, the CDR3 reads TGTGCCTGGAGCCGACAGGGGGTAGAGACCCAGTACTTC. This chain connects TRBV30 to TRBJ2-5; TRBD1 aligns across 9 bases. CDR1 is GTSNPN and CDR2 is SVGIG in the germline V gene (reference sequence). After removal of 3 bases from V and 4 bases from J, the junction contained 3 bases not matched to a gene. The CDR3 contains 13 residues.

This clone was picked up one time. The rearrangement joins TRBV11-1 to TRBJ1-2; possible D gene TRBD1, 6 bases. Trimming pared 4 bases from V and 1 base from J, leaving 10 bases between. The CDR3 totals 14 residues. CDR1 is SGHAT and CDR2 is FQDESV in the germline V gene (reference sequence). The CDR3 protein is CASSSQGFNYGYTF. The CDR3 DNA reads TGTGCCAGCAGCTCCCAGGGGTTTAACTATGGCTACACCTTC.

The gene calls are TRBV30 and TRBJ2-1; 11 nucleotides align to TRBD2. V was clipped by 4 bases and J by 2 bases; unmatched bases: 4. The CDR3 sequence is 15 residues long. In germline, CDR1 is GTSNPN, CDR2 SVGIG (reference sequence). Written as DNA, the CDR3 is TGTGCCTGGAACCGACTAGCGGGAACCTACAATGAGCAGTTCTTC. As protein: CAWNRLAGTYNEQFF.

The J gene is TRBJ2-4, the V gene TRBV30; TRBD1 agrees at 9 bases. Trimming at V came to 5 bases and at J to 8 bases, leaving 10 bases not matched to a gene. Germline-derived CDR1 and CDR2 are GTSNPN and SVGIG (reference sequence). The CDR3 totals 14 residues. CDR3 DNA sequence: TGTGCCTGGGGCTACCGGGACAGGGAGGACATTCAGTACTTC. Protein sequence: CAWGYRDREDIQYF.

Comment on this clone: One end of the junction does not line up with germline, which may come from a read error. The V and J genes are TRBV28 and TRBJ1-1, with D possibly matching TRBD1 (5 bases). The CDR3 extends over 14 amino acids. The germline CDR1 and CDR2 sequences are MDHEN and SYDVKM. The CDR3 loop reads CASSLSKIGTEAFF. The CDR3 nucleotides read TGTGCCAGCAGTTTAAGCAAGATAGGGACTGAAGCCTTCTTT.

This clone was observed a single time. In nucleotides, the CDR3 is TGTGCCAGCAGCCTCCCCCCTGACAGGTCATACACCGGGGAGCTGTTTTTT. This translates into CASSLPPDRSYTGELFF. This chain connects TRBV7-2 to TRBJ2-2; TRBD1 might be the D (6 bases). The CDR3 is 17 residues long. The ends were cut back, 5 bases at V and 3 bases at J, with 19 bases in the middle. Germline CDR1 SGHTA, CDR2 FQGNSA.

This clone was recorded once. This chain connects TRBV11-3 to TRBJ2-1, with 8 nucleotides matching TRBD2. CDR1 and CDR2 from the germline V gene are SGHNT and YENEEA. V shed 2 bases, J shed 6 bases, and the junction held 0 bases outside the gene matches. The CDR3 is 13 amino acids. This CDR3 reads CASSLLAGNEQFF. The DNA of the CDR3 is TGTGCCAGCAGCTTACTAGCGGGCAATGAGCAGTTCTTC.